Following are 25 T cell receptor beta chains from one sample sequenced in a study of T cell clonotyping in hematopoietic cell transplantation. As to time point: recipient sample about 28 days before transplant, after cytoreduction. Sequencing used immunoSEQ multiplex PCR; TCRdb keeps in-frame clones, though not all of them. The profile shows around 21,000 clones, 90% of them singletons. Sequencing used peripheral blood mononuclear cells, obtained before stem cell transplant. The receptor source for this set is a man younger than 35 with biphenotypic leukemia. Some clones in this sample may be carry-over from other donors' samples.

The rearrangement uses TRBV29-1 and TRBJ1-4; D gene unclear. Germline V gives CDR1 SQVTM, CDR2 ANQGSEA. The V and J ends lost 4 bases and 3 bases respectively, with 15 bases between them. This CDR3 contains 15 residues. DNA of the CDR3: TGCAGCGTTGCGGGGTCCCCACAATCTAATGAAAAACTGTTTTTT. Residues: CSVAGSPQSNEKLFF.

The V call is TRBV4-2, the J call TRBJ1-1; the D gene is possibly TRBD1 (5 bases). This CDR3 spans 15 amino acids. Trimming cost V 0 bases and J 10 bases, with 18 bases left between them. From germline, CDR1 is LGHNA and CDR2 YNFKEQ. The CDR3 bases are TGTGCCAGCAGCCAAGAAGGGGTGGAAGTGGCCGGAGCTTTCTTT. It specifies CASSQEGVEVAGAFF.

The CDR3 sequence: CASSPYPGPNQPQHF. Here the CDR3 DNA reads TGTGCCAGCAGTCCCTACCCCGGACCCAATCAGCCCCAGCATTTT. The V and J genes are TRBV27 and TRBJ1-5; no firm D call. Per germline, CDR1 MNHEY and CDR2 SMNVEV (reference sequence). This CDR3 contains 15 residues. V lost 5 bases to trimming and J lost 3 bases, with 14 bases between them.

The chain combines TRBV6-5 with TRBJ2-7; 8 nucleotides agree with TRBD1. CDR1 MNHEY and CDR2 SVGAGI come from the germline V gene. V shed 1 base and J 0 bases; nucleotides not matched to a gene: 2. CDR3 length: 15 residues. CDR3 DNA: TGTGCCAGCAGTTACTTTCAGGGGGCCTCCTACGAGCAGTACTTC. Residues: CASSYFQGASYEQYF.

The V and J genes are TRBV5-4 and TRBJ2-1, with TRBD1 as a possible D gene (6 bases). CDR1 and CDR2 (germline): SGHNT, YYREEE (reference sequence). Trimming took 4 bases from V and 8 from J, leaving 10 bases between them. The CDR3 is made up of 12 amino acids. The CDR3 region has the DNA TGTGCCAGCAGCGTTTACAGGGATGAGCAGTTCTTC. This codes for CASSVYRDEQFF.

This chain connects TRBV9 to TRBJ1-3, with D possibly matching TRBD1 (6 bases). This CDR3 region has 14 residues. V lost 7 bases and J lost 2, with 13 bases in between. Germline assignment: CDR1 SGDLS and CDR2 YYNGEE. The CDR3 loop is CASRRGEAGNTIYF. In nucleotides, the CDR3 is TGTGCCAGCCGAAGGGGGGAGGCTGGAAACACCATATATTTT.

The J gene is TRBJ1-2, the V gene TRBV5-1; 9 nucleotides agree with TRBD1. Germline V lookup: CDR1 SGHRS, CDR2 YFSETQ. This CDR3 has 15 residues. V gave up 4 bases and J gave up 8 bases; unmatched junction bases: 12. The DNA for the CDR3 is TGCGCCAGCAGCCCTGGACAGGGGCCTTTTGAGGGCTACACCTTC. Amino acids: CASSPGQGPFEGYTF.

The chain couples TRBV6-4 to TRBJ2-1, with D possibly matching TRBD2 (5 bases). From germline, CDR1 is MRHNA and CDR2 SNTAGT. V was shortened by 4 bases and J by 8 bases, with 9 bases between the two germline ends. This CDR3 has 12 amino acids. Written as DNA, the CDR3 is TGTGCCAGCAGTGGAATCGGGGATGAGCAGTTCTTC. Translating gives CASSGIGDEQFF.

V gene TRBV7-2 combines with J gene TRBJ1-1, with 9 bases identical to TRBD1. With V trimmed by 3 bases and J by 1 base, 6 bases remained unmatched. The germline V gene encodes CDR1 SGHTA and CDR2 FQGNSA. The CDR3 extends over 16 amino acids. The CDR3 region is CASSLGGGQGNTEAFF. Written as DNA, the CDR3 is TGTGCCAGCAGCTTGGGGGGGGGACAGGGGAACACTGAAGCTTTCTTT.

The rearrangement links TRBV11-3 to TRBJ2-5, with D hard to call. CDR3 size: 12 residues. The V gene's germline CDR1 is SGHNT and CDR2 YENEEA. The V gene lost 5 bases and the J gene lost 4 bases, with 8 bases spanning the gap. CDR3 nucleotides: TGTGCCAGCAGCGGTGATCCAGAGACCCAGTACTTC. Amino acids: CASSGDPETQYF.

This clone was recorded a few times. The chain joins TRBV10-2 to TRBJ2-3; D is undetermined. Germline V lookup: CDR1 WSHSY, CDR2 SAAADI. CDR3 length: 11 residues. V was shortened by 7 bases and J by 3 bases, with 5 bases between the two germline ends. The CDR3 DNA sequence: TGCGCCAGCAAACAAACAGATACGCAGTATTTT. Its protein product is CASKQTDTQYF.

The chain couples TRBV7-6 to TRBJ2-2; TRBD2 matches at 10 bases. CDR3 length: 16 amino acids. V shed 1 base, J shed 5 bases, and the junction held 4 bases outside the gene matches. Germline assignment: CDR1 SGHVS and CDR2 FNYEAQ. The CDR3 region is CASSLVASGSTGELFF. Here the CDR3 DNA reads TGTGCCAGCAGCTTAGTCGCTAGCGGGAGTACCGGGGAGCTGTTTTTT.

This chain links TRBV7-9 with TRBJ1-4, with a possible D match to TRBD1 (5 bases). This CDR3 comprises 18 residues. The V and J ends lost 5 bases and 1 base respectively, with 20 bases between them. Germline-derived CDR1 and CDR2 are SEHNR and FQNEAQ (reference sequence). CDR3 DNA sequence: TGTGCCAGCAGCGCCCTGGCAGGGTCCATCTTAACTAATGAAAAACTGTTTTTT. Translated, it gives CASSALAGSILTNEKLFF.

CDR3 protein: CASRPSLGGGGQPQHF. The CDR3 nucleotides are TGCGCCAGCCGACCATCCCTGGGGGGCGGGGGTCAGCCCCAGCATTTT. The rearrangement joins TRBV4-3 to TRBJ1-5; a possible D gene is TRBD1 (6 bases). Trimming took off 8 bases at V and 6 bases at J, with 23 bases between the two ends. CDR1 is LGHNA and CDR2 is YSLEER in the germline V gene. This CDR3 is 16 amino acids long.

V gene TRBV4-1 combines with J gene TRBJ2-7; TRBD1 agrees at 8 bases. Germline CDR1 reads MGHRA; CDR2 reads YSYEKL. The V and J ends lost 1 base and 12 bases, in that order; junction bases with no gene match: 14. This CDR3 is 15 amino acids long. The DNA for the CDR3 is TGCGCCAGCAGCCAAGGCTCCAGGGGGCAGGATTTAAGGTACTTC. This gives the protein CASSQGSRGQDLRYF.

V and J are TRBV2 and TRBJ2-6, with 10 bases identical to TRBD1. Per the germline V gene, CDR1 is SNHLY and CDR2 is FYNNEI. V gave up 1 base and J gave up 0 bases; unmatched junction bases: 3. The CDR3 consists of 18 residues. CDR3 protein: CASSEGQGARSGANVLTF. The DNA of the CDR3 is TGTGCCAGCAGTGAAGGACAGGGGGCGCGCTCTGGGGCCAACGTCCTGACTTTC.

The chain employs TRBV6-5 and TRBJ1-2; D ambiguous. With 6 bases removed from V and 4 bases from J, the gap between germline ends came to 12 bases. The CDR3 consists of 13 residues. Germline V gene data show CDR1 as MNHEY and CDR2 as SVGAGI. The CDR3: CASRPPDGYGYTF. CDR3 in DNA: TGTGCCAGCAGACCACCGGACGGCTATGGCTACACCTTC.

V gene TRBV4-3 combines with J gene TRBJ1-1; D unresolved. Germline V CDR1 and CDR2: LGHNA, YSLEER. Between the trimmed V and J ends, which lost 0 bases and 5 bases, there was a span of 10 bases. This CDR3 is built from 14 residues. The CDR3: CASSQDGGNTEAFF. The CDR3 DNA reads as TGCGCCAGCAGCCAAGATGGAGGGAATACTGAAGCTTTCTTT.

The chain recombines TRBV13 with TRBJ2-7; D may be TRBD2 (6 bases). Deletions cut 3 bases from V and 1 base from J, with 16 bases between. Germline lookup yields CDR1 PRHDT and CDR2 FYEKMQ (reference sequence). This CDR3 has 16 amino acids. The DNA for the CDR3 is TGTGCCAGCAGCTTGGAGGGCGGGCCGGATTCCTACGAGCAGTACTTC. It yields the protein CASSLEGGPDSYEQYF.

The V and J genes are TRBV10-3 and TRBJ2-7; 13 nucleotides agree with TRBD2. From germline, CDR1 is ENHRY and CDR2 SYGVKD. V shed 11 bases and J 1 base; nucleotides not matched to a gene: 5. The CDR3 is 14 amino acids. The CDR3 bases are TGTGCCGCCTCGGGACTAGCGGGATCCTACGAGCAGTACTTC. It codes for CAASGLAGSYEQYF.

The rearrangement links TRBV9 to TRBJ2-5, with TRBD2 matching over 12 bases. The length of the CDR3 is 16 residues. The germline V gene encodes CDR1 SGDLS and CDR2 YYNGEE. J gave up 4 bases and V 1 base, and 5 bases lay outside the gene matches. CDR3 sequence: CASSVSLAGGGETQYF. CDR3 nucleotide sequence: TGTGCCAGCAGCGTATCACTAGCGGGAGGCGGAGAGACCCAGTACTTC.

The chain joins TRBV2 to TRBJ1-1; 7 positions match TRBD1. After removal of 8 bases from V and 3 bases from J, the junction contained 15 bases not matched to a gene. The CDR3 is made up of 16 amino acids. The germline V gene has CDR1 SNHLY and CDR2 FYNNEI. This CDR3 reads CASGKQGGQGDTEAFF. CDR3 in DNA: TGTGCCAGCGGGAAACAGGGAGGTCAGGGGGACACTGAAGCTTTCTTT.

The CDR3 reads CASSWDRDTYNEQFF. The CDR3, as DNA: TGCGCCAGCAGTTGGGACAGGGACACCTACAATGAGCAGTTCTTC. The rearrangement uses TRBV4-1 and TRBJ2-1, with 9 bases aligning to TRBD1. The germline V gene encodes CDR1 MGHRA and CDR2 YSYEKL. The CDR3 consists of 15 residues. Trimming removed 6 bases from V and 2 bases from J; junction bases left unmatched: 5.

The chain links TRBV19 to TRBJ2-3; 8 bases fit TRBD2. Germline lookup yields CDR1 LNHDA and CDR2 SQIVND (reference sequence). V shed 5 bases and J 0 bases; nucleotides not matched to a gene: 4. The CDR3 loop spans 15 amino acids. CDR3 sequence: CASSSQRGSTDTQYF. For the CDR3, the DNA is TGTGCCAGTAGTTCCCAGCGGGGGAGCACAGATACGCAGTATTTT.

This clone was detected once. The chain employs TRBV5-8 and TRBJ2-1; the D gene is possibly TRBD2 (6 bases). V lost 3 bases and J lost 14, with 15 bases in between. The CDR3 consists of 12 residues. The germline CDR1 and CDR2 sequences are SGHTS and YDEGEE. The CDR3 DNA reads TGTGCCAGCAGCTCAGGACTAAATATAGAGTTCTTC. Translated: CASSSGLNIEFF. Variable domain in full (rest from reference TRBV5-8 and TRBJ2-1): EAGVTQSPTHLIKTRGQQATLRCSPISGHTSVYWYQQALGLGLQFLLWYDEGEERNRGNFPPRFSGRQFPNYSSELNVNALELEDSALYLCASSSGLNIEFFGPGTRLTVL.